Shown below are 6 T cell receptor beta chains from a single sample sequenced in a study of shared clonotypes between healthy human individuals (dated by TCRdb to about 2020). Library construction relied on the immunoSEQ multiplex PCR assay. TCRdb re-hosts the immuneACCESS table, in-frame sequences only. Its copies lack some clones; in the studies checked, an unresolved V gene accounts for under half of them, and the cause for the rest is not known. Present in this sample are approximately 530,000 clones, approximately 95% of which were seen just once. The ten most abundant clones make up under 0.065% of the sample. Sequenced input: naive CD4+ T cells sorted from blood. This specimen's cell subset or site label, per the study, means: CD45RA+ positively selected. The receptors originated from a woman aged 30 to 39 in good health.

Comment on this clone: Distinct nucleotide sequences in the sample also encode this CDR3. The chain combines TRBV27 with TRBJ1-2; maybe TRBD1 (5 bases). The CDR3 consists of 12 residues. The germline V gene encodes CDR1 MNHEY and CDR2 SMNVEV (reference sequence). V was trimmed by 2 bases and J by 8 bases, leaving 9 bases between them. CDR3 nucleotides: TGTGCCAGCAGTTTACGGGGCGCCGGCTACACCTTC. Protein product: CASSLRGAGYTF.

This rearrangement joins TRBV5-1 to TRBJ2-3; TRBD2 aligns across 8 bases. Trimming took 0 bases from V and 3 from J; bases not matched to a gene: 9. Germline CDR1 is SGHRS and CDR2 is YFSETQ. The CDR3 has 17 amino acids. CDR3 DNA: TGCGCCAGCAGCTTGGGAGGAAGCGGGGGAAAGACAGATACGCAGTATTTT. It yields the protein CASSLGGSGGKTDTQYF.

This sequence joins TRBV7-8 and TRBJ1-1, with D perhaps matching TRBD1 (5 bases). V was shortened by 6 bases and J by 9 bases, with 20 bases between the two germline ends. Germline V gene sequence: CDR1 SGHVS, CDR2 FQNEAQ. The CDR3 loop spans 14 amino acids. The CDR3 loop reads CASRRGTVEGQAFF. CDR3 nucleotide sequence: TGTGCCAGCAGAAGAGGTACAGTCGAGGGGCAAGCTTTCTTT.

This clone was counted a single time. DNA for the CDR3: TGTGCCAGTAGTTGGGGGCAGGGACAGCCCCAGCATTTT. Protein sequence: CASSWGQGQPQHF. The chain employs TRBV19 and TRBJ1-5; tentatively, D is TRBD1 (6 bases). This CDR3 contains 13 residues. Germline CDR1 and CDR2: LNHDA and SQIVND (reference sequence). Trimming pared 5 bases from V and 7 bases from J, leaving 12 bases between.

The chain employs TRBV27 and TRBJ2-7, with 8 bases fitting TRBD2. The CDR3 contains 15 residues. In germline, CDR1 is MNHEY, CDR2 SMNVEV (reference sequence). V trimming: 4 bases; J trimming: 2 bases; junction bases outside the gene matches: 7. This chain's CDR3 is CASSSLGLAPYEQYF. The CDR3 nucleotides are TGTGCCAGCAGTTCCCTCGGACTAGCCCCCTACGAGCAGTACTTC.

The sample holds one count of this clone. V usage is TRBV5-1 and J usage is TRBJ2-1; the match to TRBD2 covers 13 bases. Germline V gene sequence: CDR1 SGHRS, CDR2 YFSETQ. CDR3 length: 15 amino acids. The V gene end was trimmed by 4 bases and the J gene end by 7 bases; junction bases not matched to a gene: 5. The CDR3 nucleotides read TGCGCCAGCAGCCTCGGGACTAGCGGGATGAATGAGCAGTTCTTC. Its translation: CASSLGTSGMNEQFF. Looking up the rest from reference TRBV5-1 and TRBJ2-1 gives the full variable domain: KAGVTQTPRYLIKTRGQQVTLSCSPISGHRSVSWYQQTPGQGLQFLFEYFSETQRNKGNFPGRFSGRQFSNSRSEMNVSTLELGDSALYLCASSLGTSGMNEQFFGPGTRLTVL.